This TCR beta chain appears in the sequencing data of a study of blood T cell repertoires in COVID-19. Method: immunoSEQ multiplex PCR; TCRdb's copy keeps in-frame clones and lacks some. The sample lists under 250,000 clones, approximately 80% occurring once. The V end was cut by 2 bases, the J end by 7 bases, with 9 bases between. The CDR3 loop spans 13 amino acids. Looked up from germline, CDR1 is MDHEN and CDR2 is SYDVKM. The V call is TRBV28, the J call TRBJ1-5; D perhaps matches TRBD1 (6 bases). Material: PBMCs or T cells enriched from blood (not recorded which). The receptor comes from a man aged 25-45 years with acute COVID-19. CDR3 bases: TGTGCCAGCAGTTTAGGGGGGGCCCAGCCCCAGCATTTT. It specifies CASSLGGAQPQHF. The full variable domain, rest sourced from reference TRBV28 and TRBJ1-5, is DVKVTQSSRYLVKRTGEKVFLECVQDMDHENMFWYRQDPGLGLRLIYFSYDVKMKEKGDIPEGYSVSREKKERFSLILESASTNQTSMYLCASSLGGAQPQHFGDGTRLSIL.